The 18 T cell receptor beta chains below all came from one sample that was sequenced in a study of OX40 agonist ivuxolimab in advanced cancers. The method was immunoSEQ multiplex PCR; TCRdb's version includes in-frame clones alone and lacks a portion of them. The sample lists around 50,000 clones, 85% to 90% occurring once. The specimen was CD4+ or CD8+ T cells sorted from blood, collected in a trial of the OX40 agonist ivuxolimab. The receptor source for this set is an adult with an advanced solid tumor such as melanoma, head and neck, liver or kidney cancer.

This clone was recorded only once. The chain recombines TRBV7-2 with TRBJ2-7, with 7 nucleotides matching TRBD2. Germline CDR1 is SGHTA and CDR2 is FQGNSA. The CDR3 sequence is 19 residues long. With 0 bases clipped from V and 2 bases from J, the junction kept 16 bases outside the gene matches. CDR3 sequence reads: CASSLAYGVGSSGTYEQYF. DNA of the CDR3: TGTGCCAGCAGCTTAGCGTACGGGGTCGGTTCTAGCGGAACCTACGAGCAGTACTTC.

CDR3 nucleotides: TGTGCCAGCAGCCAATTCGGTCCCGGGCGGGCGCATAATGAGCAGTTCTTC. It is translated as CASSQFGPGRAHNEQFF. The rearrangement links TRBV4-2 to TRBJ2-1, with D maybe TRBD2 (5 bases). The CDR3 has 17 residues. Germline CDR1 is LGHNA and CDR2 is YNFKEQ. V shed 2 bases and J shed 7 bases, with 21 bases lying between them.

The V gene is TRBV5-1, the J gene TRBJ1-3; the match to TRBD1 covers 7 bases. The CDR3 sequence is 16 residues long. The germline V gene has CDR1 SGHRS and CDR2 YFSETQ. Trimming took 4 bases from V and 2 from J; bases not matched to a gene: 9. CDR3 protein: CASSTRTGQPGNTIYF. In nucleotides, the CDR3 is TGCGCCAGCAGCACCCGGACAGGCCAACCTGGAAACACCATATATTTT.

The chain links TRBV6-5 to TRBJ1-6; TRBD1 agrees at 7 bases. With V trimmed by 7 bases and J by 5 bases, 8 bases remained unmatched. The germline V gene has CDR1 MNHEY and CDR2 SVGAGI. The CDR3 length is 15 residues. The CDR3 nucleotides are TGTGCCAGCAACAAGGGACAGAGAGATAATTCACCCCTCCACTTT. It specifies CASNKGQRDNSPLHF.

This clone was recorded a few times. The chain is built from TRBV2 and TRBJ2-7; D gene uncertain. Trimming stripped 0 bases from V and 3 bases from J, with 3 bases between. In germline, CDR1 is SNHLY, CDR2 FYNNEI. The CDR3 is 12 residues long. DNA for the CDR3: TGTGCCAGCAGTGAAGCCAGCTACGAGCAGTACTTC. It is translated as CASSEASYEQYF.

The genes are TRBV20-1 and TRBJ1-1; D is uncertain. V was pared by 4 bases and J by 6 bases, with 9 bases between. The CDR3 sequence is 11 residues long. Germline loops: CDR1 DFQATT, CDR2 SNEGSKA (reference sequence). CDR3 protein: CSAKTEAEAFF. CDR3 nucleotide sequence: TGCAGTGCTAAAACCGAAGCTGAAGCTTTCTTT.

This clone appeared a single time. The V call is TRBV7-2, the J call TRBJ2-7; D gene ambiguous. The CDR3 consists of 16 residues. CDR1 and CDR2 (germline): SGHTA, FQGNSA. Trimming shortened V by 0 bases and J by 0 bases, and 12 bases separated the two germline ends. The CDR3 nucleotides read TGTGCCAGCAGCTTAGCTGGCAGGCCTCCCTCCTACGAGCAGTACTTC. It codes for CASSLAGRPPSYEQYF.

The genes are TRBV18 and TRBJ2-1, with TRBD2 as a possible D gene (6 bases). This CDR3 is 15 amino acids long. The ends were cut back, 3 bases at V and 8 bases at J, with 17 bases in the middle. Germline V gives CDR1 KGHSH, CDR2 LQKENI. The CDR3 DNA reads as TGTGCCAGCTCACCCCTCGGCGGGGAGGAGGATGAGCAGTTCTTC. This codes for CASSPLGGEEDEQFF. The variable domain in full, with the rest retrieved from reference TRBV18 and TRBJ2-1, is NAGVMQNPRHLVRRRGQEARLRCSPMKGHSHVYWYRQLPEEGLKFMVYLQKENIIDESGMPKERFSAEFPKEGPSILRIQQVVRGDSAAYFCASSPLGGEEDEQFFGPGTRLTVL.

This rearrangement joins TRBV5-1 to TRBJ2-3; D is unclear. Deletions cut 0 bases from V and 5 bases from J, with 16 bases between. The germline V gene encodes CDR1 SGHRS and CDR2 YFSETQ. The CDR3 sequence is 16 residues long. The CDR3 loop is CASSLESLGTIDTQYF. The DNA of the CDR3 is TGCGCCAGCAGCTTGGAATCCCTCGGCACGATAGATACGCAGTATTTT. The full variable domain, in which reference TRBV5-1 and TRBJ2-3 provide the parts outside the CDR3, is KAGVTQTPRYLIKTRGQQVTLSCSPISGHRSVSWYQQTPGQGLQFLFEYFSETQRNKGNFPGRFSGRQFSNSRSEMNVSTLELGDSALYLCASSLESLGTIDTQYFGPGTRLTVL.

The rearrangement links TRBV30 to TRBJ1-2; TRBD1 might be the D (5 bases). Germline loops: CDR1 GTSNPN, CDR2 SVGIG (reference sequence). Trimming removed 0 bases at V and 6 bases at J, with 14 bases between. This CDR3 has 14 amino acids. The CDR3 region is CAWSVTGRDHGYTF. The DNA for the CDR3 is TGTGCCTGGAGTGTAACGGGCAGGGACCATGGCTACACCTTC.

The gene calls are TRBV7-9 and TRBJ1-3, with D unclear. The CDR3 is made up of 14 amino acids. Germline V CDR1 and CDR2: SEHNR, FQNEAQ (reference sequence). V shed 1 base and J shed 3 bases, with 7 bases lying between them. The CDR3 sequence: CASSLGGSGNTIYF. Here the CDR3 DNA reads TGTGCCAGCAGCTTAGGGGGAAGTGGAAACACCATATATTTT.

The chain carries TRBV28 and TRBJ1-2; D remains unclear. Germline assignment: CDR1 MDHEN and CDR2 SYDVKM. The germline V and J ends were trimmed by 2 bases and 4 bases, with 5 bases remaining between them. This CDR3 comprises 12 residues. The DNA of the CDR3 is TGTGCCAGCAGTTTAAAAGGCTATGGCTACACCTTC. Translating it yields CASSLKGYGYTF.

The V gene is TRBV9, the J gene TRBJ1-2; 9 nucleotides align to TRBD1. The trim removed 4 bases at V and 8 bases at J, leaving 6 bases unmatched. The CDR3 has 13 residues. Germline V gene lookup returns CDR1 SGDLS and CDR2 YYNGEE. The CDR3 protein is CASSFGQGNGYTF. CDR3 DNA: TGTGCCAGCAGCTTTGGACAGGGGAACGGCTACACCTTC.

The genes are TRBV28 and TRBJ2-1, with 9 bases identical to TRBD2. V shed 4 bases and J 2 bases; nucleotides not matched to a gene: 3. Germline lookup yields CDR1 MDHEN and CDR2 SYDVKM. This CDR3 spans 15 amino acids. The CDR3 region has the DNA TGTGCCAGCAGTTCATCTAGCGGGACCTACAATGAGCAGTTCTTC. The encoded protein is CASSSSSGTYNEQFF. Variable domain in full (rest from reference TRBV28 and TRBJ2-1): DVKVTQSSRYLVKRTGEKVFLECVQDMDHENMFWYRQDPGLGLRLIYFSYDVKMKEKGDIPEGYSVSREKKERFSLILESASTNQTSMYLCASSSSSGTYNEQFFGPGTRLTVL.

The chain links TRBV14 to TRBJ2-1; possible D gene TRBD2, 5 bases. This CDR3 comprises 14 residues. Germline V lookup: CDR1 SGHDN, CDR2 FVKESK. V shed 4 bases and J shed 6 bases, with 13 bases lying between them. CDR3 bases: TGTGCCAGCAGCCCTCGGACTGGACCCAATGAGCAGTTCTTC. Its translation is CASSPRTGPNEQFF. The full variable domain, rest sourced from reference TRBV14 and TRBJ2-1, is EAGVTQFPSHSVIEKGQTVTLRCDPISGHDNLYWYRRVMGKEIKFLLHFVKESKQDESGMPNNRFLAERTGGTYSTLKVQPAELEDSGVYFCASSPRTGPNEQFFGPGTRLTVL.

This rearrangement joins TRBV28 to TRBJ2-1; D not certain. Trimming took off 6 bases at V and 6 bases at J, with 18 bases between the two ends. Germline lookup yields CDR1 MDHEN and CDR2 SYDVKM. The CDR3 totals 15 residues. The CDR3 loop reads CASRERDWNINEQFF. CDR3 DNA sequence: TGTGCCAGCAGGGAGCGCGATTGGAATATCAATGAGCAGTTCTTC. The entire variable domain, with the rest obtained from reference TRBV28 and TRBJ2-1, is as follows: DVKVTQSSRYLVKRTGEKVFLECVQDMDHENMFWYRQDPGLGLRLIYFSYDVKMKEKGDIPEGYSVSREKKERFSLILESASTNQTSMYLCASRERDWNINEQFFGPGTRLTVL.

V and J are TRBV25-1 and TRBJ2-3, with 8 bases lining up with TRBD2. This CDR3 has 16 amino acids. The V gene end was trimmed by 3 bases and the J gene end by 2 bases; junction bases not matched to a gene: 7. The germline V gene encodes CDR1 MGHDK and CDR2 SYGVNS. The CDR3 DNA is TGTGCCAGCAGTGAGGGGCTAGCGGGCATCACAGATACGCAGTATTTT. Protein sequence: CASSEGLAGITDTQYF.

V gene TRBV7-4 combines with J gene TRBJ1-3, with D maybe TRBD1 (6 bases). Germline CDR1 SGHVT, CDR2 SQSDAQ. V was shortened by 5 bases and J by 3 bases, with 17 bases between the two germline ends. This CDR3 is 16 amino acids long. CDR3 DNA sequence: TGTGCCAGCAGCCCGATGAACAGGGTGGATGGAAACACCATATATTTT. Its translation is CASSPMNRVDGNTIYF.